This T cell receptor beta chain derives from a study of a mutant IDH1 vaccine in newly diagnosed glioma. Study context: Treated patients were approximately 60% male, 37.5% female, mean age about 43 years. Earlier therapy was either radiotherapy, temozolomide, or both, and most got both.

The CDR3 is made up of 13 amino acids. The germline V and J ends were trimmed by 1 base and 2 bases, with 6 bases remaining between them. Germline lookup yields CDR1 SNHLY and CDR2 FYNNEI. Time point given: baseline, week 1 (first vaccination visit). Described treatment: pre-vaccination baseline after standard-of-care therapy. New WHO grade 3 or 4 astrocytomas that were IDH1-mutant and ATRX-lost had been found in donors. The table came from immunoSEQ multiplex PCR; TCRdb's copy has only in-frame clones and leaves some out. The sample carries approximately 35,000 clones, around nine tenths recorded once. As concerns this clone: Antigen: not known.

General study findings and limits: Most patients, approximately 93%, showed vaccine-induced immune responses.

The J gene is TRBJ2-7, the V gene TRBV2, with TRBD2 as a possible D gene (6 bases). The receptor's source is a woman aged 40 to 50 with glioma. The input for sequencing was PBMCs, taken from a glioma patient treated with radiotherapy, temozolomide or both. CDR3 sequence: CASSEGGAYEQYF. CDR3 coding DNA: TGTGCCAGCAGTGAAGGCGGGGCCTACGAGCAGTACTTC.